The clone carrying this T cell receptor beta chain was observed a handful of times. What it recognizes is unknown. These data belong to a study of identical twins. Regarding the study as a whole: Beta out-of-frame sequences showed weaker excess sharing between twins.

Per the germline V gene, CDR1 is SGDLS and CDR2 is YYNGEE. V lost 3 bases and J lost 8; bases outside the gene matches: 4. CDR3 size: 12 residues. TCRdb re-called the 5' RACE reads with MiXCR, one entry per CDR3 protein. The data contain about 280,000 distinct CDR3 sequences, about 8.3% of them singletons. These sequences were also reported in another study, on yellow fever vaccine responses in identical twins.

This TCR was recovered from a woman between 18 and 29 years old in good health. This sequence joins TRBV9 and TRBJ1-1; 7 nucleotides line up with TRBD1. Sequencing was carried out using memory (CD45RO+) T cells sorted from blood. CDR3 in amino acids: CASSADREEAFF. DNA for the CDR3: TGTGCCAGCAGCGCCGACAGGGAGGAAGCTTTCTTT.